The 15 T cell receptor beta chains listed next were all sequenced from one sample in a study of cytomegalovirus exposure and HLA in healthy donors (dated 2017 in TCRdb). Libraries were prepared through the immunoSEQ multiplex PCR assay. TCRdb mirrors the immuneACCESS table, restricted to in-frame sequences. Some clones are absent from its copies; in checked studies, under half trace to an unresolved V gene, and the reason for the others is unknown. Present in this sample are some 140,000 clones, around 80% of which were seen just once. Together, the top ten hold 25% to 30% of the sample. The sequencing sample was made of PBMCs. The receptors derive from a man aged 25 to 40 in good health and CMV-seropositive.

J is TRBJ1-3 and V is TRBV15; the match to TRBD1 covers 11 bases. From germline, CDR1 is LNHNV and CDR2 YYDKDF (reference sequence). The CDR3 is made up of 18 amino acids. V trimming: 3 bases; J trimming: 1 base; junction bases outside the gene matches: 8. The CDR3 reads CATSRTRTGGLSGNTIYF. The CDR3 nucleotides read TGTGCCACCAGCAGGACTCGGACAGGGGGCTTGTCTGGAAACACCATATATTTT.

The CDR3 nucleotides are TGTGCCACCTATAATCCTAACTATGGCTACACCTTC. As protein: CATYNPNYGYTF. The J gene is TRBJ1-2, the V gene TRBV7-2; no clear D. Germline V gene lookup returns CDR1 SGHTA and CDR2 FQGNSA. Trimming took off 10 bases at V and 0 bases at J, with 9 bases between the two ends. The CDR3 is made up of 12 amino acids.

The V gene is TRBV30, the J gene TRBJ1-1, with 7 bases identical to TRBD1. This CDR3 is built from 14 residues. V gave up 4 bases and J gave up 4 bases; unmatched junction bases: 9. Germline V gene data show CDR1 as GTSNPN and CDR2 as SVGIG (reference sequence). The CDR3 DNA follows: TGTGCCTGGAAAGGACAGGCTGCGGGCACTGAAGCTTTCTTT. As protein: CAWKGQAAGTEAFF.

The V call is TRBV11-3, the J call TRBJ2-1, with TRBD2 matching over 11 bases. J lost 6 bases, V lost 1 base, and 8 bases had no gene match. Germline V gene lookup returns CDR1 SGHNT and CDR2 YENEEA. The CDR3 is made up of 17 amino acids. CDR3 amino acids: CASSLGEVAGGLNEQFF. CDR3 nucleotides: TGTGCCAGCAGCTTAGGGGAGGTAGCGGGAGGGCTCAATGAGCAGTTCTTC.

The V and J genes are TRBV7-9 and TRBJ2-7, with D perhaps TRBD2 (6 bases). Germline V gene data show CDR1 as SEHNR and CDR2 as FQNEAQ (reference sequence). The ends were cut back, 7 bases at V and 3 bases at J, with 10 bases in the middle. This CDR3 is built from 12 residues. The CDR3 here is CASTRDFYEQYF. For the CDR3, the DNA is TGTGCCAGCACGCGGGATTTCTACGAGCAGTACTTC.

The rearrangement uses TRBV5-1 and TRBJ2-1; 8 bases agree with TRBD2. V lost 5 bases to trimming and J lost 7 bases; unmatched junction nucleotides: 8. Germline values: CDR1 SGHRS, CDR2 YFSETQ. The CDR3 has 14 residues. DNA of the CDR3: TGCGCCAGCAGGACCCTGACTAGCGAAAATGAGCAGTTCTTC. This sequence encodes CASRTLTSENEQFF.

This clone appeared once. This CDR3 is CASSGPFRGNYGYTF. For the CDR3, the DNA is TGTGCCAGCAGTGGACCTTTCAGGGGTAACTATGGCTACACCTTC. The chain is built from TRBV2 and TRBJ1-2; maybe TRBD1 (6 bases). Germline lookup yields CDR1 SNHLY and CDR2 FYNNEI. CDR3 length: 15 amino acids. V shed 4 bases and J shed 1 base, with 13 bases lying between them.

The rearrangement uses TRBV19 and TRBJ2-3; D possibly corresponds to TRBD2 (5 bases). Germline lookup yields CDR1 LNHDA and CDR2 SQIVND (reference sequence). CDR3 size: 12 residues. V lost 9 bases and J 10 bases, leaving 17 bases between the germline ends. The CDR3 loop is CASTRRRSPQYF. CDR3 sequence (DNA): TGTGCCAGCACCCGGAGGAGGTCCCCGCAGTATTTT. Based on the CDR3 plus reference TRBV19 and TRBJ2-3, the full variable domain is DGGITQSPKYLFRKEGQNVTLSCEQNLNHDAMYWYRQDPGQGLRLIYYSQIVNDFQKGDIAEGYSVSREKKESFPLTVTSAQKNPTAFYLCASTRRRSPQYFGPGTRLTVL.

This clone appeared a few times. This chain links TRBV7-6 with TRBJ1-2; 10 bases map to TRBD1. CDR1 and CDR2 (germline): SGHVS, FNYEAQ. V shed 0 bases and J 2 bases; nucleotides not matched to a gene: 12. This CDR3 is 19 amino acids long. This CDR3 reads CASSLAPSGQGGRNYGYTF. As DNA, the CDR3 is TGTGCCAGCAGCTTAGCCCCCAGCGGACAGGGGGGTCGGAACTATGGCTACACCTTC.

The count of this clone is one. V and J are TRBV6-5 and TRBJ2-5; 9 nucleotides line up with TRBD2. CDR1 MNHEY and CDR2 SVGAGI come from the germline V gene. The V gene end was trimmed by 6 bases and the J gene end by 9 bases; junction bases not matched to a gene: 14. This CDR3 contains 15 residues. The CDR3 DNA sequence: TGTGCCAGCAGGTCCAGCGGGAGGAGGGGGGGGTCCCAGTACTTC. Translating gives CASRSSGRRGGSQYF.

This sequence joins TRBV12-5 and TRBJ1-1; D not certain. Looked up from germline, CDR1 is LGHNT and CDR2 is FRNRAP. The CDR3 spans 13 residues. V was pared by 2 bases and J by 1 base, with 5 bases between. The DNA for the CDR3 is TGTGCTAGTGGTTTGAACTGGAACACTGAAGCTTTCTTT. This encodes CASGLNWNTEAFF.

The V and J genes are TRBV5-1 and TRBJ2-3, with TRBD2 matching 11 bases. J gave up 4 bases and V 4 bases, and 5 bases lay outside the gene matches. The CDR3 sequence is 15 residues long. CDR1 and CDR2 (germline): SGHRS, YFSETQ. The chain's CDR3 is CASSQSSGGADTQYF. CDR3 in DNA: TGCGCCAGCAGCCAAAGTAGCGGGGGGGCAGATACGCAGTATTTT.

V usage is TRBV7-3 and J usage is TRBJ2-3; TRBD1 agrees at 8 bases. This CDR3 spans 13 amino acids. The V gene's germline CDR1 is SGHTA and CDR2 FQGTGA. Germline trimming cut 6 bases from V and 9 bases from J; bases unmatched to any gene: 8. The CDR3 protein is CASSFLQGDTQYF. The CDR3 DNA sequence: TGTGCCAGCAGTTTCCTACAGGGGGACACGCAGTATTTT.

The chain uses TRBV7-9 and TRBJ2-2; no clear D gene. The CDR3 has 13 residues. The germline V gene encodes CDR1 SEHNR and CDR2 FQNEAQ (reference sequence). Between the trimmed V and J ends, which lost 1 base and 7 bases, there was a span of 7 bases. The CDR3 region is CASSLGGNGELFF. The CDR3 DNA follows: TGTGCCAGCAGCTTAGGCGGAAACGGGGAGCTGTTTTTT.

This chain uses TRBV2 with TRBJ1-2; 10 bases are shared with TRBD1. V lost 8 bases, J lost 0 bases, and 12 bases stayed unmatched. CDR3 length: 17 residues. Looked up from germline, CDR1 is SNHLY and CDR2 is FYNNEI. CDR3 region: CASPRQGAQGTNYGYTF. In DNA form, the CDR3 reads TGTGCCAGCCCCAGACAGGGGGCGCAGGGGACTAACTATGGCTACACCTTC.